This T cell receptor beta chain stems from a study of OX40 agonist ivuxolimab in advanced cancers. Findings of the study overall: Relative to CD4+, CD8+ T cells held more expanded clones on average.

The CDR3 length is 11 residues. V shed 7 bases and J shed 3 bases, with 8 bases lying between them. In germline, CDR1 is SGHRS, CDR2 YFSETQ. Libraries were prepared by immunoSEQ multiplex PCR; TCRdb keeps only in-frame clonotypes and omits some of them. The data contain 30,000 to 40,000 clones, roughly nine tenths of them singletons. On this clone itself: Its target is unknown.

The clonotype comes from an adult with an advanced solid tumor such as melanoma, head and neck, liver or kidney cancer. The sequences come from CD4+ or CD8+ T cells sorted from blood, collected in a trial of the OX40 agonist ivuxolimab. The V gene is TRBV5-1, the J gene TRBJ2-7; D may be TRBD2 (5 bases). In DNA form, the CDR3 reads TGCGCCAGCCACGGGGACTACGAGCAGTACTTC. Amino acids: CASHGDYEQYF.